The present T cell receptor (beta chain) was sequenced within a study of control samples from healthy donors and cancer patients. The protocol was immunoSEQ multiplex PCR, while the TCRdb copy is restricted to in-frame clones and leaves out a portion. The sample has 350,000 to 450,000 clones, 80% to 95% seen once. The CDR3 runs to 14 residues. Germline loops: CDR1 WNHNN, CDR2 SYGVQD (reference sequence). V was trimmed by 0 bases and J by 7 bases, leaving 10 bases between them. The source of this sequence is a man aged 40-49 years with head and neck cancer. The V call is TRBV10-1, the J call TRBJ2-1; D is unclear. Sequenced input: PBMCs. As DNA, the CDR3 is TGCGCCAGCAGTGAGTCCGCAGGAATAAATGAGCAGTTCTTC. It is translated as CASSESAGINEQFF.